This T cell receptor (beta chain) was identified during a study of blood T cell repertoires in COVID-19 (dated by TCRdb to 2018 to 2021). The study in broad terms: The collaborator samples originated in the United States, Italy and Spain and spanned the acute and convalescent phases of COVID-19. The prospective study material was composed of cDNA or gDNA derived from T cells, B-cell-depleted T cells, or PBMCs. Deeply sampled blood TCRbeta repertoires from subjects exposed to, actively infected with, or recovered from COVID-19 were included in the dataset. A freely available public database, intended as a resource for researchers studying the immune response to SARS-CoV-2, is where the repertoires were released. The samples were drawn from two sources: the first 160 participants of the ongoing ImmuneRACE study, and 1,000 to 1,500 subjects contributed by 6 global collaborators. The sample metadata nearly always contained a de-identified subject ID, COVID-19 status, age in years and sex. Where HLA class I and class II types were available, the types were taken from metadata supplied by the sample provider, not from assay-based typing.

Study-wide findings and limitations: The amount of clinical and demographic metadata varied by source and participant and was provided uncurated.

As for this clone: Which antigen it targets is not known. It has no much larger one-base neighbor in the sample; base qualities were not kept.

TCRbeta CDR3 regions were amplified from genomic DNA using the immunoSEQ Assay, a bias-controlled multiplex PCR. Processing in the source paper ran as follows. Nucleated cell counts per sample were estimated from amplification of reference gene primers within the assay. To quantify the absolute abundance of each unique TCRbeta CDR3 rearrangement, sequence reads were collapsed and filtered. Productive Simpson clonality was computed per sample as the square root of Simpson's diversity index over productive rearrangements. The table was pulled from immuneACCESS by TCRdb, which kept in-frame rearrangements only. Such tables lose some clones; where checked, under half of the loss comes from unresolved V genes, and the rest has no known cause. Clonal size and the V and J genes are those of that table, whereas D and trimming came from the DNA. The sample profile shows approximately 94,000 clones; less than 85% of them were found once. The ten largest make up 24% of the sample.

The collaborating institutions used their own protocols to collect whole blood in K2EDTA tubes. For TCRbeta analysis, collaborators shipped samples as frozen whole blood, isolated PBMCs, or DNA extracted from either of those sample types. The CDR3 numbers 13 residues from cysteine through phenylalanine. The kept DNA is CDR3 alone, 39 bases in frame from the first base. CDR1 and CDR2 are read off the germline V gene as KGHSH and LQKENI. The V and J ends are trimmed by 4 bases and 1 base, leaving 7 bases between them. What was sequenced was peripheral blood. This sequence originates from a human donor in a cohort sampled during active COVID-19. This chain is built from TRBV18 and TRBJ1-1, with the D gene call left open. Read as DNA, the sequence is TGTGCCAGCTCACAGCAGGAGAACACTGAAGCTTTCTTT. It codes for CASSQQENTEAFF.